A selection of T cell receptor beta chains follows, all from one sample in a study of regulatory T cells in long-lasting Graves disease. From the multiplex PCR reads, TCRdb called clonotypes with MiXCR, one entry per CDR3 protein. The table lists 600,000 to 800,000 distinct CDR3 sequences, around 32% of them singletons, with about 40% in the top ten. The input for sequencing was peripheral blood mononuclear cells (PBMCs), taken when the disease was refractory, from a patient treated with antithyroid drugs. All receptors come from a female donor with Graves disease. Each CDR3 is given without its conserved first and last residue. D genes are given only for firm matches.

D: .
V: TRBV24-1
J: TRBJ2-2
CDR3: ATSGRGNTGELF

D: .
V: TRBV6-1
J: TRBJ1-2
CDR3: ASSGQIGYGYT

D: TRBD1
V: TRBV12-3/TRBV12-4
J: TRBJ2-2
CDR3: ASSLALGQGATGELF

D: .
V: TRBV20-1
J: TRBJ1-6
CDR3: SARVTAAGPRSPLH

D: .
V: TRBV12-3/TRBV12-4
J: TRBJ1-5
CDR3: ASRQDALNQPQH

D: .
V: TRBV27
J: TRBJ2-7
CDR3: ASSVAVRYEQY

D: .
V: TRBV11-1
J: TRBJ2-5
CDR3: ASSQLAGARETQY

D: .
V: TRBV16
J: TRBJ1-6
CDR3: ASSQFGQGGASSYNSPLH

D: TRBD1
V: TRBV4-1
J: TRBJ2-7
CDR3: ASSRAQGDSEQY

D: TRBD1
V: TRBV5-5
J: TRBJ1-2
CDR3: ASSHRGGADYGYT

D: .
V: TRBV4-1
J: TRBJ1-1
CDR3: ASSQDTGGGNTEAF

D: .
V: TRBV20-1
J: TRBJ2-7
CDR3: SARDNNRARTYEQY

D: .
V: TRBV12-3/TRBV12-4
J: TRBJ2-7
CDR3: ASSFAVYEQY

D: .
V: TRBV11-2
J: TRBJ2-7
CDR3: ASSLPESYEQY

D: TRBD1
V: TRBV7-8
J: TRBJ1-1
CDR3: ASRTGGSTEAF

D: TRBD2
V: TRBV6-1
J: TRBJ2-7
CDR3: ASIGTSGRAAYEQY

D: .
V: TRBV5-1
J: TRBJ1-2
CDR3: ASWLYGVSGYT

D: TRBD1
V: TRBV27
J: TRBJ1-4
CDR3: ASSPKPPGQGNEKLF

D: .
V: TRBV12-3/TRBV12-4
J: TRBJ1-6
CDR3: ASSLGGADSPLH

D: TRBD1
V: TRBV28
J: TRBJ1-5
CDR3: ASSLLDRGSNQPQH

D: .
V: TRBV11-2
J: TRBJ1-3
CDR3: ASSLDLTDGNTIY

D: .
V: TRBV10-3
J: TRBJ1-2
CDR3: AISEFPRDGYT

D: TRBD1
V: TRBV7-9
J: TRBJ1-2
CDR3: ASSRRQGAHYGYT

D: .
V: TRBV6-1
J: TRBJ2-6
CDR3: ASSANIAGANVLT

D: .
V: TRBV5-6
J: TRBJ2-7
CDR3: ASIPRTGSYEQY

D: .
V: TRBV20-1
J: TRBJ1-6
CDR3: SARFTRGDNSPLH